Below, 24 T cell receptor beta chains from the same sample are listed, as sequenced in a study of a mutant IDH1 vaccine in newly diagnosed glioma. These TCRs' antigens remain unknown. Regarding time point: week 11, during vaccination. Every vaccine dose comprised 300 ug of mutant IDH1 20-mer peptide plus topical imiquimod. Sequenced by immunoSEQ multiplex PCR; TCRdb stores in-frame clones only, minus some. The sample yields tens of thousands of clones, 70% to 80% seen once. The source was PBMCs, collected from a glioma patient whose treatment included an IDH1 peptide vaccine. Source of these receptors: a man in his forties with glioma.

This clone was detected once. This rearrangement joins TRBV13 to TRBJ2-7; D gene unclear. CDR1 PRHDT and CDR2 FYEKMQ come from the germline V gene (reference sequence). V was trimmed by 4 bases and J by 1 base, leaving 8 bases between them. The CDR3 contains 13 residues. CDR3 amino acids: CASSSPLSYEQYF. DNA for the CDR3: TGTGCCAGCAGCTCCCCACTATCCTACGAGCAGTACTTC.

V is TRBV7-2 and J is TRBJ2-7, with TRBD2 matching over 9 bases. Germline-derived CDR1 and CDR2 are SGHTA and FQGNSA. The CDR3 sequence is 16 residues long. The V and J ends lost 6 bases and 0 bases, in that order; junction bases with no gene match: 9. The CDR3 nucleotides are TGTGCCAGCAGTCCTCGGGGTAGCGGGAGCTCCTACGAGCAGTACTTC. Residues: CASSPRGSGSSYEQYF.

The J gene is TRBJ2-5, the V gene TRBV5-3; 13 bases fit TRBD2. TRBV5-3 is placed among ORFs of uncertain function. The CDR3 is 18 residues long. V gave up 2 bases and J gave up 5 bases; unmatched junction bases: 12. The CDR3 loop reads CARSLAGTSGTYLETQYF. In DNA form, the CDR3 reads TGTGCCAGAAGCTTAGCCGGGACTAGCGGGACTTACTTGGAGACCCAGTACTTC.

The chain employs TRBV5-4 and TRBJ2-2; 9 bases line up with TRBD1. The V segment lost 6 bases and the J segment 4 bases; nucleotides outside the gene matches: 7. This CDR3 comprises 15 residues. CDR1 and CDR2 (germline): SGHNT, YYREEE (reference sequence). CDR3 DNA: TGTGCCAGCACGTCCGCGACAGGGGGCACCGGGGAGCTGTTTTTT. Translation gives CASTSATGGTGELFF. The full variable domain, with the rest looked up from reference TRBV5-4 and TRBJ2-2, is ETGVTQSPTHLIKTRGQQVTLRCSSQSGHNTVSWYQQALGQGPQFIFQYYREEENGRGNFPPRFSGLQFPNYSSELNVNALELDDSALYLCASTSATGGTGELFFGEGSRLTVL.

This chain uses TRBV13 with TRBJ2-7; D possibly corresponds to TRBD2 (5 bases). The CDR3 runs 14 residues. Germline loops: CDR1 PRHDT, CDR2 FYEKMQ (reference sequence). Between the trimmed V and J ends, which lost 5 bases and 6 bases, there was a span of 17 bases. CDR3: CASSPRPDRGEQYF. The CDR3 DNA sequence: TGTGCCAGCAGCCCTCGACCGGATCGGGGCGAGCAGTACTTC. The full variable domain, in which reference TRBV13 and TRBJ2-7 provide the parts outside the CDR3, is AAGVIQSPRHLIKEKRETATLKCYPIPRHDTVYWYQQGPGQDPQFLISFYEKMQSDKGSIPDRFSAQQFSDYHSELNMSSLELGDSALYFCASSPRPDRGEQYFGPGTRLTVT.

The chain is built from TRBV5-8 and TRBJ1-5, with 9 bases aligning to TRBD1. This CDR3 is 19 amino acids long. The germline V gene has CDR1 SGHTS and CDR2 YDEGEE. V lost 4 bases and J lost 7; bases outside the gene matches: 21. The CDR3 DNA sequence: TGTGCCAGCAGCCCCCGATTAATCGCTTCCGGGACAGGGCACCAGCCCCAGCATTTT. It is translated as CASSPRLIASGTGHQPQHF.

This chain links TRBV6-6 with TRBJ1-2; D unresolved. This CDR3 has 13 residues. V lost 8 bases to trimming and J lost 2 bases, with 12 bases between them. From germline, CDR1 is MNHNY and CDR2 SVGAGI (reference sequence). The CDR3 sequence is CASSPAVNYGYTF. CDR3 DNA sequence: TGTGCCAGCTCCCCGGCAGTGAACTATGGCTACACCTTC.

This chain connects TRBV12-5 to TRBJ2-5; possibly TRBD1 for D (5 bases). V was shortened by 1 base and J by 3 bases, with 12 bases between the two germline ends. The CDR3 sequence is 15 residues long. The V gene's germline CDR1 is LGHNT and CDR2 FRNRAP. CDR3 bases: TGTGCTAGTGGTTTGGACCTTGGGGCAGAAGAGACCCAGTACTTC. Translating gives CASGLDLGAEETQYF.

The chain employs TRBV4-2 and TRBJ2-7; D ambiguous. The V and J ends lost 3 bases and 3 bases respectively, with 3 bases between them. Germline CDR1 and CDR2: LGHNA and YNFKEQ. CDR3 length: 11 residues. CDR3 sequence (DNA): TGTGCCAGCAGCCACCACTACGAGCAGTACTTC. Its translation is CASSHHYEQYF.

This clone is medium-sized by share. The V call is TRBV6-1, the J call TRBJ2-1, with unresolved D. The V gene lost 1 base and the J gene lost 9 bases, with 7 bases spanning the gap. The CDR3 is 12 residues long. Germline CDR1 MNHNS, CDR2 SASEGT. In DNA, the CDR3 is TGTGCCAGCAGTGAAGGTAGTGCTGAGCAGTTCTTC. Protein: CASSEGSAEQFF.

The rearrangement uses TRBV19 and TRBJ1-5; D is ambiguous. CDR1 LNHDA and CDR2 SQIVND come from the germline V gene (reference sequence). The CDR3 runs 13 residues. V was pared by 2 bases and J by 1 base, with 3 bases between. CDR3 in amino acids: CASSITSNQPQHF. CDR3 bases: TGTGCCAGTAGTATAACCAGCAATCAGCCCCAGCATTTT.

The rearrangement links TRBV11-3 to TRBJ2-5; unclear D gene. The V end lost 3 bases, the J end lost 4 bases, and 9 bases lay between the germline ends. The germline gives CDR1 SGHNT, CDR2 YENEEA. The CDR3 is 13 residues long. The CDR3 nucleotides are TGTGCCAGCAGCTTTGGCGCAGGAGAGACCCAGTACTTC. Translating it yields CASSFGAGETQYF.

Written as DNA, the CDR3 is TGTGCCAGCAGTGATAAGGGACTAGATACAGATACGCAGTATTTT. This sequence encodes CASSDKGLDTDTQYF. V gene TRBV2 combines with J gene TRBJ2-3, with 8 bases matching TRBD2. The CDR3 extends over 15 amino acids. Trimming at V came to 3 bases and at J to 3 bases, leaving 5 bases not matched to a gene. Germline V gene data show CDR1 as SNHLY and CDR2 as FYNNEI.

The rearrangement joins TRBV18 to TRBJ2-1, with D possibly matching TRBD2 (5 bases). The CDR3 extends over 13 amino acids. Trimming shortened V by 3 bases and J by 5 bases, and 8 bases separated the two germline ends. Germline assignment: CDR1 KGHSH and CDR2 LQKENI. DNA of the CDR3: TGTGCCAGCTCACCCGGAGGTGACAATGAGCAGTTCTTC. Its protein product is CASSPGGDNEQFF.

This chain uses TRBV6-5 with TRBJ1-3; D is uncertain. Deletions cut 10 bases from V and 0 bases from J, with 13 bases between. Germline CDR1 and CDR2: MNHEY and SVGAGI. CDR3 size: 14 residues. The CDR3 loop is CATLPGDSGNTIYF. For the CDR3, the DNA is TGTGCCACCCTCCCCGGCGACTCTGGAAACACCATATATTTT.

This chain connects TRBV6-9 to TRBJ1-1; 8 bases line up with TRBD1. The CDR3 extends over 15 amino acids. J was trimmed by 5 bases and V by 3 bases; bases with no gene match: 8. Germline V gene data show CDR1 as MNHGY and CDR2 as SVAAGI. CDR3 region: CASSYSRGHGTEAFF. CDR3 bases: TGTGCCAGCAGTTACTCCAGGGGGCACGGAACTGAAGCTTTCTTT.

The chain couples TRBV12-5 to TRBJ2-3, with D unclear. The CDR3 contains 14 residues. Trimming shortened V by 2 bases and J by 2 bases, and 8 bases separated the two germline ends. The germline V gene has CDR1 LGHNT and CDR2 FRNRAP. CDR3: CASGLIGLTDTQYF. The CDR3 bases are TGTGCTAGTGGTTTGATTGGCCTCACAGATACGCAGTATTTT.

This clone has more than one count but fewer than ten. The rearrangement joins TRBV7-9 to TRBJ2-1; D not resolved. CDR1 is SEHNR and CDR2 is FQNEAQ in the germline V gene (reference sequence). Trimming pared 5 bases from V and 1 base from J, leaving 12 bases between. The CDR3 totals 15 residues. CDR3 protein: CASSLAWGSYNEQFF. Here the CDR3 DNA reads TGTGCCAGCAGCCTCGCATGGGGATCCTACAATGAGCAGTTCTTC. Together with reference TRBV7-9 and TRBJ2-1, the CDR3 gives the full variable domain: DTGVSQNPRHKITKRGQNVTFRCDPISEHNRLYWYRQTLGQGPEFLTYFQNEAQLEKSRLLSDRFSAERPKGSFSTLEIQRTEQGDSAMYLCASSLAWGSYNEQFFGPGTRLTVL.

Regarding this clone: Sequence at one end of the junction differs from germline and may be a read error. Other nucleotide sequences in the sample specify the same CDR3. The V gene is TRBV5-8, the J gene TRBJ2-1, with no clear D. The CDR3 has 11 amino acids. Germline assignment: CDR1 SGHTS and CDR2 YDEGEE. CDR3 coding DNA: TGTGCTAGCAGCCCTATGGGCGAGCAGTTCTTC. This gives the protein CASSPMGEQFF.

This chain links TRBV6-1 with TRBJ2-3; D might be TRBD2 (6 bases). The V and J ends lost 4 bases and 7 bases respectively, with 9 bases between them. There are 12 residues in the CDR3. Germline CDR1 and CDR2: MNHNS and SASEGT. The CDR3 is CASSVAGNTQYF. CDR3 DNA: TGTGCCAGCAGTGTGGCGGGGAATACGCAGTATTTT.

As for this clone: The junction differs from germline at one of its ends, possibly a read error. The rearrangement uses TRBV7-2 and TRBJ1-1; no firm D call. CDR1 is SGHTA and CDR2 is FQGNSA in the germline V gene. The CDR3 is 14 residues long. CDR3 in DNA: TGTGCCAGCAGCTTAGGTCCCCTCAATCCTGAGGCTTTCTTT. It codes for CASSLGPLNPEAFF.

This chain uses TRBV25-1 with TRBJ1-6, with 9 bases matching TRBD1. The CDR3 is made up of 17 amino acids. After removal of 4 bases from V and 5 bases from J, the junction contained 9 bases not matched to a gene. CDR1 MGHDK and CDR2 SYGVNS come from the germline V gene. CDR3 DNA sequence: TGTGCCAGCAGTGTCCGGGACAGGGAAATCAATAATTCACCCCTCCACTTT. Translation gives CASSVRDREINNSPLHF. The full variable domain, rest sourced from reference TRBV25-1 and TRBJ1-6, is EADIYQTPRYLVIGTGKKITLECSQTMGHDKMYWYQQDPGMELHLIHYSYGVNSTEKGDLSSESTVSRIRTEHFPLTLESARPSHTSQYLCASSVRDREINNSPLHFGNGTRLTVT.

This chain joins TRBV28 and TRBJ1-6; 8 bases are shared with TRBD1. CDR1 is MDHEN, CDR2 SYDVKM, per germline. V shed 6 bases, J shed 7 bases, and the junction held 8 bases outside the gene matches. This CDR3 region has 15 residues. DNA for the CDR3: TGTGCCAGCAGCCAAGCCGGGACAGGAAATTCACCCCTCCACTTT. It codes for CASSQAGTGNSPLHF.

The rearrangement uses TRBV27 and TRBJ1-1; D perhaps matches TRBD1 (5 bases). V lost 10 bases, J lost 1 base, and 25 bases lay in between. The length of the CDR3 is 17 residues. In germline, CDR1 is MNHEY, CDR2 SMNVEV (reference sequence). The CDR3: CATRRGGGNLKNTEAFF. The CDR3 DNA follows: TGTGCCACCCGGCGGGGGGGTGGAAACTTAAAGAACACTGAAGCTTTCTTT.